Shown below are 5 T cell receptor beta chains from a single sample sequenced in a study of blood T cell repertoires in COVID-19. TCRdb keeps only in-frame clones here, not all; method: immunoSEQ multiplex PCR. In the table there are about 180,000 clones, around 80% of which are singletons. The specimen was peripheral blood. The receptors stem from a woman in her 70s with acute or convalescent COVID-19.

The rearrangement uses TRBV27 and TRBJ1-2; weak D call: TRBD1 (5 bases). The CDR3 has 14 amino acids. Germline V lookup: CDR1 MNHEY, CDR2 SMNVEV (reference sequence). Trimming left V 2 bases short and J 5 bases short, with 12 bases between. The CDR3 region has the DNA TGTGCCAGCAGTTTAAGGAGGGAGGGGTATGGCTACACCTTC. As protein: CASSLRREGYGYTF.

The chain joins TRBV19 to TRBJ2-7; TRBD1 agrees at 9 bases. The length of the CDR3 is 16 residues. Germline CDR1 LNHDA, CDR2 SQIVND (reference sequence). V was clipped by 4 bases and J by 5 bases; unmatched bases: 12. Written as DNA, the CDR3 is TGTGCCAGTAGTACACCAAGTGGGACAGGGTCGGACGAGCAGTACTTC. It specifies CASSTPSGTGSDEQYF.

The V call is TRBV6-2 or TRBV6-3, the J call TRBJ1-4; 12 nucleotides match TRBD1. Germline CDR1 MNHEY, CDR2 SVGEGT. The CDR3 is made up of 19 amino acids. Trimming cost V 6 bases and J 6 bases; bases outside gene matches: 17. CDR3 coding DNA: TGTGCCAGCAGCTTTTTTCCCGGGACAGGGGGCGCCCCTGATGAAAAACTGTTTTTT. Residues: CASSFFPGTGGAPDEKLFF.

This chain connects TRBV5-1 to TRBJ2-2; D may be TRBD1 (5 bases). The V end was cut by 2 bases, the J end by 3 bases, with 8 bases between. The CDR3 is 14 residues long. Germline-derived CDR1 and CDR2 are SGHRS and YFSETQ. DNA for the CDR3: TGCGCCAGCAGCTTCAGGGTTGACACCGGGGAGCTGTTTTTT. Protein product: CASSFRVDTGELFF. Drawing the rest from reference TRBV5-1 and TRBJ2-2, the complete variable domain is KAGVTQTPRYLIKTRGQQVTLSCSPISGHRSVSWYQQTPGQGLQFLFEYFSETQRNKGNFPGRFSGRQFSNSRSEMNVSTLELGDSALYLCASSFRVDTGELFFGEGSRLTVL.

The CDR3 DNA reads TGCAGCGTTCATTTAGCGTTGGGCACAGATACGCAGTATTTT. It codes for CSVHLALGTDTQYF. The chain has TRBV29-1 and TRBJ2-3; D is perhaps TRBD2 (5 bases). CDR1 is SQVTM and CDR2 is ANQGSEA in the germline V gene. The CDR3 spans 14 residues. Trimming cost V 5 bases and J 1 base, with 13 bases left between them.